Below are 28 T cell receptor beta chains sequenced from a single sample in a study of cytomegalovirus exposure and HLA in healthy donors. The PCR had 60 Vbeta and 13 Jbeta primers. Repertoires were generated with immunoSEQ multiplex PCR, while TCRdb's copy carries only in-frame clones and drops some. The table has 150,000 to 200,000 clones, approximately 78% seen once. The sample taken for sequencing was PBMCs. The source of these receptors is a girl aged 2 to 9 in good health and CMV-seropositive.

About this clone itself: The junction shows a germline mismatch at one end, possibly a read error. V usage is TRBV28 and J usage is TRBJ1-2; maybe TRBD1 (6 bases). Germline V gives CDR1 MDHEN, CDR2 SYDVKM. The CDR3 sequence is 11 residues long. As DNA, the CDR3 is TGTGCCAGCAGTTTCCTCGCGGACAGCCGCTTC. It translates to CASSFLADSRF.

This rearrangement joins TRBV5-4 to TRBJ2-7; 10 bases align to TRBD1. The CDR3 is 15 amino acids. V shed 1 base, J shed 8 bases, and the junction held 9 bases outside the gene matches. Per the germline V gene, CDR1 is SGHNT and CDR2 is YYREEE (reference sequence). The CDR3 DNA reads as TGTGCCAGCAGCTTGTGGGACAGGGGTAACCCCCAGCAGTACTTC. This sequence encodes CASSLWDRGNPQQYF.

This clone was picked up one time. The rearrangement uses TRBV4-1 and TRBJ2-7; 10 nucleotides line up with TRBD2. CDR1 and CDR2 from the germline V gene are MGHRA and YSYEKL. The trim removed 4 bases at V and 2 bases at J, leaving 8 bases unmatched. CDR3 length: 16 amino acids. CDR3 amino acids: CASSPRLAGPAYEQYF. The CDR3 DNA follows: TGCGCCAGCAGCCCTCGACTAGCGGGCCCCGCCTACGAGCAGTACTTC.

This clone came up once. The chain links TRBV10-3 to TRBJ1-1; 7 bases are a match to TRBD1. The CDR3 covers 14 residues. Germline V CDR1 and CDR2: ENHRY, SYGVKD. V was clipped by 6 bases and J by 1 base; unmatched bases: 5. CDR3 amino acids: CAIRPGQTNTEAFF. In nucleotides, the CDR3 is TGTGCCATCAGGCCGGGACAGACGAACACTGAAGCTTTCTTT.

The V call is TRBV5-8, the J call TRBJ2-7; no clear D. The CDR3 contains 11 residues. Trimming cost V 4 bases and J 4 bases, with 6 bases left between them. Germline V CDR1 and CDR2: SGHTS, YDEGEE. CDR3 nucleotides: TGTGCCAGCAGCACACCATACGAGCAGTACTTC. Translating it yields CASSTPYEQYF.

Regarding this clone: Other nucleotide sequences in the sample specify the same CDR3. The chain uses TRBV30 and TRBJ1-5; weak D call: TRBD1 (6 bases). Trimming left V 4 bases short and J 12 bases short, with 16 bases between. The CDR3 is made up of 12 amino acids. Germline loops: CDR1 GTSNPN, CDR2 SVGIG (reference sequence). The CDR3 DNA is TGTGCCTGGAAGGAAGGGGGGGGCGGCCAGCATTTT. It specifies CAWKEGGGGQHF.

CDR3 amino acids: CATSTWTDFFTYEQYF. The DNA of the CDR3 is TGTGCCACCAGCACCTGGACAGATTTTTTTACCTACGAGCAGTACTTC. The chain couples TRBV15 to TRBJ2-7, with D possibly matching TRBD1 (6 bases). The germline V gene has CDR1 LNHNV and CDR2 YYDKDF (reference sequence). This CDR3 spans 16 amino acids. With 4 bases removed from V and 2 bases from J, the gap between germline ends came to 18 bases.

J is TRBJ1-1 and V is TRBV21-1. TRBV21-1 is flagged as a pseudogene. CDR3 length equals 13 residues. CDR3 sequence: CASSTDGVTEAFF. For the CDR3, the DNA is TGTGCCAGCAGCACCGACGGGGTCACTGAAGCTTTCTTT.

The rearrangement links TRBV6-6 to TRBJ2-6; D is ambiguous. CDR3 length: 13 residues. Per germline, CDR1 MNHNY and CDR2 SVGAGI (reference sequence). Trimming left V 7 bases short and J 1 base short, with 5 bases between. In nucleotides, the CDR3 is TGTGCCAGCACCGTATCTGGGGCCAACGTCCTGACTTTC. Its protein product is CASTVSGANVLTF.

The V gene is TRBV10-3, the J gene TRBJ2-3; 7 bases fit TRBD1. The germline V gene encodes CDR1 ENHRY and CDR2 SYGVKD. The CDR3 sequence is 15 residues long. With V trimmed by 0 bases and J by 4 bases, 4 bases remained unmatched. CDR3 in DNA: TGTGCCATCAGTGAGTCCCCAGGGGGAGCAGATACGCAGTATTTT. Protein: CAISESPGGADTQYF.

The chain uses TRBV29-1 and TRBJ2-7, with D maybe TRBD2 (6 bases). Germline assignment: CDR1 SQVTM and CDR2 ANQGSEA. This CDR3 spans 13 amino acids. Trimming cost V 6 bases and J 5 bases, with 17 bases left between them. CDR3 sequence reads: CSVSTSFLDEQYF. The CDR3 DNA is TGCAGCGTCTCCACTAGCTTTCTCGACGAGCAGTACTTC.

The chain is built from TRBV28 and TRBJ2-7; 12 nucleotides agree with TRBD2. Per the germline V gene, CDR1 is MDHEN and CDR2 is SYDVKM. This CDR3 is 14 amino acids long. The ends lost 6 bases at V and 5 bases at J; junction bases unmatched: 5. CDR3 sequence (DNA): TGTGCCAGCAGGCTAGCGGGAGGGCCTCACGAGCAGTACTTC. Protein: CASRLAGGPHEQYF.

The chain carries TRBV9 and TRBJ2-1; tentative D call: TRBD2 (6 bases). V lost 5 bases and J lost 0, with 12 bases in between. The CDR3 spans 15 residues. Germline V gene sequence: CDR1 SGDLS, CDR2 YYNGEE. DNA for the CDR3: TGTGCCAGCAGTGGAACTAGCCTCTCCTACAATGAGCAGTTCTTC. This encodes CASSGTSLSYNEQFF. Complete variable domain (other parts from reference TRBV9 and TRBJ2-1): DSGVTQTPKHLITATGQRVTLRCSPRSGDLSVYWYQQSLDQGLQFLIQYYNGEERAKGNILERFSAQQFPDLHSELNLSSLELGDSALYFCASSGTSLSYNEQFFGPGTRLTVL.

This chain uses TRBV4-1 with TRBJ2-1; the D gene is possibly TRBD1 (6 bases). Trimming stripped 4 bases from V and 7 bases from J, with 14 bases between. This CDR3 spans 14 amino acids. The germline V gene has CDR1 MGHRA and CDR2 YSYEKL. In nucleotides, the CDR3 is TGCGCCAGCAGCCCTAGGACAGCGCAGAATGAGCAGTTCTTC. It translates to CASSPRTAQNEQFF.

CDR3 sequence (DNA): TGTGCCAGCAGTGATAACGAGGATCAAGAGACCCAGTACTTC. Amino acids: CASSDNEDQETQYF. The chain links TRBV6-6 to TRBJ2-5; the D is unclear. The CDR3 totals 14 residues. Germline CDR1 reads MNHNY; CDR2 reads SVGAGI (reference sequence). V was pared by 5 bases and J by 2 bases, with 12 bases between.

This clone was counted between two and nine times. V and J are TRBV19 and TRBJ1-5, with a possible D match to TRBD1 (5 bases). Trimming shortened V by 1 base and J by 0 bases, and 10 bases separated the two germline ends. This CDR3 has 16 amino acids. Per the germline V gene, CDR1 is LNHDA and CDR2 is SQIVND (reference sequence). In nucleotides, the CDR3 is TGTGCCAGTAGTATAGGGAGGGGTGGTAGCAATCAGCCCCAGCATTTT. Protein: CASSIGRGGSNQPQHF.

This chain uses TRBV12-1 with TRBJ1-3; no DNA check was done on the table's D call, TRBD1. TRBV12-1 corresponds to a pseudogene. The CDR3 consists of 16 residues. CDR3 loop: CASSRDRELEGNTIYF. The CDR3 DNA follows: TGTGCCAGCAGTAGGGACAGGGAGCTCGAAGGAAACACCATATATTTT.

The CDR3 nucleotides are TGTGCCAGCAGCTTAGCGGAGGCGCTAATCTATGGCTACACCTTC. Its protein product is CASSLAEALIYGYTF. The chain uses TRBV7-8 and TRBJ1-2; D is unresolved. Trimming took off 0 bases at V and 4 bases at J, with 12 bases between the two ends. The CDR3 totals 15 residues. Germline assignment: CDR1 SGHVS and CDR2 FQNEAQ.

This chain links TRBV5-5 with TRBJ1-1, with 7 positions matching TRBD1. V shed 4 bases and J 5 bases; nucleotides not matched to a gene: 5. CDR3 length: 13 residues. Looked up from germline, CDR1 is SGHKS and CDR2 is YYEKEE (reference sequence). CDR3 sequence (DNA): TGTGCCAGCAGCGTTACAGGGGTTACTGAAGCTTTCTTT. Translation gives CASSVTGVTEAFF.

V and J are TRBV30 and TRBJ2-7; D ambiguous. There are 12 residues in the CDR3. The V and J ends lost 1 base and 4 bases respectively, with 8 bases between them. Germline-derived CDR1 and CDR2 are GTSNPN and SVGIG (reference sequence). The CDR3 protein is CAWSDSGYEQYF. DNA of the CDR3: TGTGCCTGGAGTGACAGTGGTTACGAGCAGTACTTC.

The genes are TRBV21-1 and TRBJ1-2; the table's D gene call, TRBD1, was not cross checked with the DNA. TRBV21-1 is shown as a pseudogene. There are 14 residues in the CDR3. The CDR3 spells CASSKNGTGRGYTF. The CDR3 bases are TGTGCCAGCAGCAAAAACGGGACAGGGAGAGGCTACACCTTC.

This clone appeared a single time. The junction departs from the called germline gene at one end, perhaps through a read error. V is TRBV7-7 and J is TRBJ2-1, with TRBD1 matching 12 bases. The CDR3 covers 17 residues. The V gene's germline CDR1 is SSHAT and CDR2 FNYEAQ (reference sequence). The CDR3 DNA reads TGTGCTAGCAGCTTAGCCCCACCGGGACAGGGGGCCTATGAGCAGTTCTTC. Translating gives CASSLAPPGQGAYEQFF.

This clone came up a few times. The V call is TRBV18, the J call TRBJ1-2, with D tentatively TRBD1 (6 bases). V lost 1 base to trimming and J lost 5 bases, with 14 bases between them. Germline CDR1 and CDR2: KGHSH and LQKENI. The CDR3 contains 15 residues. In nucleotides, the CDR3 is TGTGCCAGCTCACCACGAAACAGGGATTATTATGGCTACACCTTC. Its protein is CASSPRNRDYYGYTF.

The chain employs TRBV9 and TRBJ2-7, with D unclear. Germline V gives CDR1 SGDLS, CDR2 YYNGEE. Between the trimmed V and J ends, which lost 0 bases and 3 bases, there was a span of 10 bases. CDR3 length: 14 amino acids. This CDR3 reads CASSVDSARYEQYF. The CDR3, as DNA: TGTGCCAGCAGCGTAGACTCTGCTCGCTACGAGCAGTACTTC.

On this clone: Other DNA sequences in the same sample also yield this CDR3. The genes are TRBV7-9 and TRBJ2-7, with 7 nucleotides matching TRBD2. CDR3 length: 14 residues. Germline trimming cut 0 bases from V and 3 bases from J; bases unmatched to any gene: 2. The V gene's germline CDR1 is SEHNR and CDR2 FQNEAQ (reference sequence). CDR3 in DNA: TGTGCCAGCAGCTTAGCGGGGGGGAGCTACGAGCAGTACTTC. Encoded protein: CASSLAGGSYEQYF.

The V gene is TRBV27, the J gene TRBJ1-6; 8 bases are a match to TRBD1. This CDR3 has 18 residues. V shed 5 bases, J shed 0 bases, and the junction held 9 bases outside the gene matches. Germline CDR1 is MNHEY and CDR2 is SMNVEV (reference sequence). CDR3 residues: CASSPSDRAGSYNSPLHF. CDR3 DNA sequence: TGTGCCAGCAGTCCTTCGGACAGGGCGGGCTCCTATAATTCACCCCTCCACTTT.

The chain is built from TRBV28 and TRBJ2-7; 9 nucleotides match TRBD1. Looked up from germline, CDR1 is MDHEN and CDR2 is SYDVKM. The CDR3 is 14 amino acids. V trimming: 6 bases; J trimming: 5 bases; junction bases outside the gene matches: 8. The CDR3 nucleotides are TGTGCCAGCAGCCTCGGGACAGGGTATGACGAGCAGTACTTC. Its protein is CASSLGTGYDEQYF.

The chain is built from TRBV30 and TRBJ2-2; perhaps TRBD2 as D (6 bases). The V gene lost 4 bases and the J gene lost 6 bases, with 21 bases spanning the gap. Germline CDR1 reads GTSNPN; CDR2 reads SVGIG (reference sequence). The CDR3 runs to 16 residues. The CDR3 nucleotides read TGTGCCTGGATCTCGGGCGGGACTGTCGAATCCGGGGAGCTGTTTTTT. Protein: CAWISGGTVESGELFF.